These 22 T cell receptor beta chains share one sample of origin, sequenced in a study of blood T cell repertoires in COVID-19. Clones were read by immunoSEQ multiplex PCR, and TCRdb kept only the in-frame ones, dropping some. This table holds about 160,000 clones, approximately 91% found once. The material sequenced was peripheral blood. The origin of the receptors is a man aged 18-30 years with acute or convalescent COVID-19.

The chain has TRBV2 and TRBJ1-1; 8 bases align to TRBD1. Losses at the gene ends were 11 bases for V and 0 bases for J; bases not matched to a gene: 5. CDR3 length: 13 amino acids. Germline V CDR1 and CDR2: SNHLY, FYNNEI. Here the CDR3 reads CAGRTGLNTEAFF. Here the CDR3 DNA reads TGTGCCGGTCGGACAGGGCTGAACACTGAAGCTTTCTTT.

The CDR3 spells CATSDPGTSGRGYTDTQYF. The DNA for the CDR3 is TGTGCCACCAGTGACCCCGGGACTAGCGGGAGAGGGTACACAGATACGCAGTATTTT. The rearrangement uses TRBV24-1 and TRBJ2-3; TRBD2 matches at 14 bases. Germline assignment: CDR1 KGHDR and CDR2 SFDVKD. The length of the CDR3 is 19 residues. The V segment lost 4 bases and the J segment 2 bases; nucleotides outside the gene matches: 10.

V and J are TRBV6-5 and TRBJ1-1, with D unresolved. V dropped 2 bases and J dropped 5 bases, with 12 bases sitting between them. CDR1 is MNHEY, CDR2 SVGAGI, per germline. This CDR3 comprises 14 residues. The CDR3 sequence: CASSYRTVGTEAFF. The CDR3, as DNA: TGTGCCAGCAGTTACCGTACAGTTGGTACTGAAGCTTTCTTT.

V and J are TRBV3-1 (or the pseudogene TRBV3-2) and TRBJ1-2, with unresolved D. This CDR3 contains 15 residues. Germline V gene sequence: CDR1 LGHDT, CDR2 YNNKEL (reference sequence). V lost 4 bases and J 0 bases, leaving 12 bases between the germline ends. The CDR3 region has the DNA TGTGCCAGCAGCCCCGGACTTTTCTCTAACTATGGCTACACCTTC. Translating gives CASSPGLFSNYGYTF.

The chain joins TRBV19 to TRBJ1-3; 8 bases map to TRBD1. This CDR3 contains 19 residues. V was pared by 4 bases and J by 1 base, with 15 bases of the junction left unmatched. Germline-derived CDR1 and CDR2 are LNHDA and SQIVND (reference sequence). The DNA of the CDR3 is TGTGCCAGTAGTACCCTTAGCGGACAGGGAGGGAGTTCTGGAAACACCATATATTTT. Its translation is CASSTLSGQGGSSGNTIYF. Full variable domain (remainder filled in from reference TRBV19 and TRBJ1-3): DGGITQSPKYLFRKEGQNVTLSCEQNLNHDAMYWYRQDPGQGLRLIYYSQIVNDFQKGDIAEGYSVSREKKESFPLTVTSAQKNPTAFYLCASSTLSGQGGSSGNTIYFGEGSWLTVV.

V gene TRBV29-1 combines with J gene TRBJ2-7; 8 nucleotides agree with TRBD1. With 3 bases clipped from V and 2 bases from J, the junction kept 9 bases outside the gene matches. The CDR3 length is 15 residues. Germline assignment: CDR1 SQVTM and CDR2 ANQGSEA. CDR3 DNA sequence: TGCAGCGTTGAGATCGGGACAGGTAGGACCTACGAGCAGTACTTC. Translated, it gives CSVEIGTGRTYEQYF.

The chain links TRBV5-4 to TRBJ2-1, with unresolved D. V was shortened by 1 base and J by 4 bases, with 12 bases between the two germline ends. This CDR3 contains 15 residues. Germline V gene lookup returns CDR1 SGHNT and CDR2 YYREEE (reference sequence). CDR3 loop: CASSLSVGGYNEQFF. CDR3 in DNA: TGTGCCAGCAGCTTGAGTGTTGGCGGATACAATGAGCAGTTCTTC.

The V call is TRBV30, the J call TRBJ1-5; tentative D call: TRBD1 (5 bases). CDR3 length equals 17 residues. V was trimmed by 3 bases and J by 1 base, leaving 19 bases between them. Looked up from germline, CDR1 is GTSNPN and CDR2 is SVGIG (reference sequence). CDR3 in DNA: TGTGCCTGGAGCCCGGGGGGAGTTACGGGCAGCAATCAGCCCCAGCATTTT. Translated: CAWSPGGVTGSNQPQHF.

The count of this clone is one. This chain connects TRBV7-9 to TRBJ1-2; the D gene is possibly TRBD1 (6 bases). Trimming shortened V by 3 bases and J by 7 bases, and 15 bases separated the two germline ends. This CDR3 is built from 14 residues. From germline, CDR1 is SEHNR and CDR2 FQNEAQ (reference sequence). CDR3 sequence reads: CASSFSLGGFGYTF. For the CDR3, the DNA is TGTGCCAGCAGCTTCTCCTTAGGGGGTTTTGGCTACACCTTC.

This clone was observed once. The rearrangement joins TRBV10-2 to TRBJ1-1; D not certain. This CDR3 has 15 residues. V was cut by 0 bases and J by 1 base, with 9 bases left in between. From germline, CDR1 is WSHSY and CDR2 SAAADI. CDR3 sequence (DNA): TGCGCCAGCAGTGAGTCGAGTAATTCGAACACTGAAGCTTTCTTT. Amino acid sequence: CASSESSNSNTEAFF.

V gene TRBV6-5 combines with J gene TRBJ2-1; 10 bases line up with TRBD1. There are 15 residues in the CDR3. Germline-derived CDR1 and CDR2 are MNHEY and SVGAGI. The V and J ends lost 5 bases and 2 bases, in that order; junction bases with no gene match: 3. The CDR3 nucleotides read TGTGCCAGCAGTATCGGACAGGGGGCCTACAATGAGCAGTTCTTC. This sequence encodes CASSIGQGAYNEQFF.

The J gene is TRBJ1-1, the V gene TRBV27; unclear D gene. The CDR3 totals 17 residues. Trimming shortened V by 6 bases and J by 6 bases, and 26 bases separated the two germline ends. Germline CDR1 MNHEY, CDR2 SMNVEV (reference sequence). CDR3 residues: CASSPRRSQWVVSEAFF. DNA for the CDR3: TGTGCCAGCAGCCCCCGGCGGTCGCAATGGGTTGTCTCTGAAGCTTTCTTT.

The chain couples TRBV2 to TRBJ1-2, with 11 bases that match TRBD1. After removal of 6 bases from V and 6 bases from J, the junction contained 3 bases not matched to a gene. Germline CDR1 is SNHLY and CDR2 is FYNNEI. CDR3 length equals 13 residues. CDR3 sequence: CASSRTGGDGYTF. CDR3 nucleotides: TGTGCCAGCAGCCGGACAGGGGGCGATGGCTACACCTTC.

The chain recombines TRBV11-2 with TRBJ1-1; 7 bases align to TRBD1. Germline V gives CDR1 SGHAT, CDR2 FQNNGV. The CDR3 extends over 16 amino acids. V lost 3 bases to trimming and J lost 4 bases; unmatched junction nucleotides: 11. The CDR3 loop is CASSFRQGRGGTEAFF. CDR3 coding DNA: TGTGCCAGCAGCTTTAGACAGGGTAGAGGAGGCACTGAAGCTTTCTTT.

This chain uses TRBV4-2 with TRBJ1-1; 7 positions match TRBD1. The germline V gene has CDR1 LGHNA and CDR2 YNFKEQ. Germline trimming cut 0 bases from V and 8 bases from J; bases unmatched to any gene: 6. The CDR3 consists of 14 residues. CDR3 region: CASSQDQQGREAFF. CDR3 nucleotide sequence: TGTGCCAGCAGCCAAGATCAACAGGGGAGAGAAGCTTTCTTT.

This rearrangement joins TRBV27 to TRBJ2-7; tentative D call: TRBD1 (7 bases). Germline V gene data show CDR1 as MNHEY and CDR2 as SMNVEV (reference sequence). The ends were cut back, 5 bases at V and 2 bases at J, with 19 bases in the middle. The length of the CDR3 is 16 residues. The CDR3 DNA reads TGTGCCAGCAGTCCCACAGGGGACGGGAGCCCCTACGAGCAGTACTTC. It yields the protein CASSPTGDGSPYEQYF.

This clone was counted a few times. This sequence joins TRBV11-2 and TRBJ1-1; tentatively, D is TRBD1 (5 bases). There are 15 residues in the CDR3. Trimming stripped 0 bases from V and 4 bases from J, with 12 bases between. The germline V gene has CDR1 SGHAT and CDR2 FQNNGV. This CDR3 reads CASSLEGQGSTEAFF. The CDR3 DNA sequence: TGTGCCAGCAGCTTAGAGGGTCAGGGTAGCACTGAAGCTTTCTTT. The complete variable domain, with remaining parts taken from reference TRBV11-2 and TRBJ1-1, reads EAGVAQSPRYKIIEKRQSVAFWCNPISGHATLYWYQQILGQGPKLLIQFQNNGVVDDSQLPKDRFSAERLKGVDSTLKIQPAKLEDSAVYLCASSLEGQGSTEAFFGQGTRLTVV.

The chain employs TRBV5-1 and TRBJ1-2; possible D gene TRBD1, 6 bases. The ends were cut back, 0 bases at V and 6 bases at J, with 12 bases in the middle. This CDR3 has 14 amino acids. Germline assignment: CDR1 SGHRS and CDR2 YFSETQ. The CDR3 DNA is TGCGCCAGCAGCTTGGGGACAGTGGGAGATGGCTACACCTTC. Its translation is CASSLGTVGDGYTF.

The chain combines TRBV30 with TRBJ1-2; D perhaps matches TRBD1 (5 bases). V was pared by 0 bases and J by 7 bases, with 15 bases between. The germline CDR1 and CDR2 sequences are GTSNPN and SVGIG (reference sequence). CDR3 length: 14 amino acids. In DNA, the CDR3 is TGTGCCTGGAGTGTAAGGACAAAACTCTCTGGCTACACCTTC. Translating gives CAWSVRTKLSGYTF.

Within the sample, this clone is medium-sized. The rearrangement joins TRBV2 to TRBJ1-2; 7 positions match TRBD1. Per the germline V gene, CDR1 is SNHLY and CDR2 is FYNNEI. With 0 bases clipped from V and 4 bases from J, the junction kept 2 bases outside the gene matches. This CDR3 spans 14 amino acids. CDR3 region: CASSEAGQVYGYTF. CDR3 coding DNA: TGTGCCAGCAGTGAAGCAGGACAGGTCTATGGCTACACCTTC.

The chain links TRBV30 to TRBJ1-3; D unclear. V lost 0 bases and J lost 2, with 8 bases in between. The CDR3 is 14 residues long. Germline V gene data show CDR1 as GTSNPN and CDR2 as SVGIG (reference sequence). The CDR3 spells CAWSVGSPGNTIYF. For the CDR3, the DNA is TGTGCCTGGAGTGTAGGGAGCCCTGGAAACACCATATATTTT.

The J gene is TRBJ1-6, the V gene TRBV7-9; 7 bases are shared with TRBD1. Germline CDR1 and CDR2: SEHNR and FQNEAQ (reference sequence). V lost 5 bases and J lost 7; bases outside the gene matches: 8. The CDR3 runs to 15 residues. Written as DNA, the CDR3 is TGTGCCAGCAGCCCCCCGACAGGGTCGAATTCACCCCTCCACTTT. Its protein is CASSPPTGSNSPLHF.